This TCR beta chain was sequenced for a study of blood T cells in healthy people across ages (dated by TCRdb to 2014 to 2015). At the level of the whole study: In model experiments, template switching captured roughly one uniquely barcoded TCR beta cDNA molecule for every two T cells. Using deep sequencing normalized with unique cDNA molecular identifiers, the study measured how TCR beta repertoire diversity changes with age. Four age groups were formed from the donors: young (average about 16 years), middle-aged (less than 40), aged (approximately 60) and long-lived (roughly 81). To avoid experimental bias, donors of different ages were distributed randomly across sequencing lanes. The study analyzed two additional independent replicas of 1 million unique cDNA reads from the same blood draw for two donors, one aged 18 to 30 and one aged 80 or older. Study-level results and caveats: A strong correlation was found between observed TCR beta diversity and the percentage of naive T cells measured by flow cytometry. Observed TCR beta diversity per million T cells fell roughly linearly with age, and a significant reduction was already apparent by age around 40. Compared with the aged group, the long-lived group had more naive CD4+ T cells, fewer expanded clones and increased TCR diversity, a pattern suggesting age selection. Because the CMV infection status of the donors was unknown, age-related changes in expanded clonotypes may potentially have been confounded. Because profiling used bulk unsorted PBMCs, naive and antigen-experienced compartments could not be compared conclusively. Estimates of total diversity based on one million sequenced T cells were considered lower bounds and underestimates.

The protocol used for the library was 5' RACE. The sequencing machine was an Illumina HiSeq 2500. A second PCR of about 6 to 11 cycles was performed with a sample-barcoded 5' primer and a J-beta primer mix. A unique molecular identifier was introduced onto each TCR beta cDNA molecule by a template-switch 5' adaptor carrying 12 random nucleotides. At least 2.5 million CDR3-containing paired-end reads were obtained from each sample. The Mint cDNA synthesis kit, primed by a TRBC-specific oligonucleotide, was used to synthesize first-strand cDNA from all RNA. All cDNA was treated with uracil-DNA glycosylase and then went through a first 18-cycle PCR with the universal primers M1SS and BC2_uni_R. For the original study's pipeline: For normalization, 1 million high-quality reads were randomly selected from each sample, with every read carrying a distinct molecular identifier. Instead of being binned into consensus sequences, reads with shared molecular identifiers were discarded. MiTCR, run with a Q25 quality threshold and the strictest error-elimination algorithm, handled CDR3 identification, clonotype clustering and error correction. A nonparametric unseen species model with Euler transformation was used to estimate a lower bound on total TCR beta diversity. Using fastp at Q25 and MiXCR, TCRdb reprocessed the public reads and kept productive beta chains. Rows merge per CDR3 protein into single entries with the most common DNA and genes. TCRdb's processing, not the authors' own work, is the source of the V and J calls. In this sample the table shows about 1.5 million distinct CDR3 sequences, 42% of which occur a single time. Of the sample, roughly 3.7% is held by the ten largest clones.

This clonotype showed up many times. Its antigen is unknown. Base qualities are missing; no much larger clone stands one base away. Via the germline V gene, CDR1 is SGHAT and CDR2 FQNNGV. The CDR3 goes from the cysteine to the phenylalanine over 14 residues. The kept DNA is CDR3 alone, 42 bases in frame from the first base. V was cut back by 1 base and J by 5 bases, leaving a gap of 12 bases between them. The donors were about 40 Caucasian individuals from Russia, aged roughly 6 to 95 years, who were systemically healthy. Around 9.9 milliliters of peripheral blood were collected from each donor into EDTA-treated Vacutainer tubes. Ficoll-Paque density-gradient centrifugation was used to isolate PBMCs, with at least 6.5 million obtained per sample. Trizol reagent was used to extract total RNA from PBMCs, with at least 6 micrograms per sample. For every donor, an aliquot of PBMCs went through flow cytometry to measure the percentages of naive CD45RAhigh/CD27high T cells.

Material for sequencing was blood. The rearranged chain carries TRBV11-2 and TRBJ2-7, with TRBD1 tentatively as D gene (5 bases match). This receptor was taken from a woman younger than 35 in good health. At the DNA level, the sequence is TGTGCCAGCAGCTTAGCTGCAGGGATGGACGAGCAGTACTTC. Its protein product is CASSLAAGMDEQYF.